Detailed here is one T cell receptor (beta chain). The antigen remains undetermined. The sample's treatment: roughly 19 received Ad26.COV2.S at low or high dose, single or two shots; 5 received placebo; per-sample allocation not given. All samples were drawn on day 63, counting from the first vaccine or placebo injection. Expressing Wuhan-strain SARS-CoV-2 spike, an Ad26 vector served as the vaccine. This entry comes from a study of Ad26.COV2.S vaccination and SARS-CoV-2 variants. Study-level information: Doses of Ad26.COV2.S were injected into muscle once or twice, 56 days apart.

Data came from immunoSEQ multiplex PCR; TCRdb stores just in-frame clones and leaves some out. The sample contains 500,000 or so clones, 89% of which appear only once. Study outcomes and limitations: Spike-specific TCR breadth in vaccine recipients exceeded that seen in placebo recipients. Using TCR breadth and depth analyses may have led to underestimated total T cell responses.

This material consisted of peripheral blood, taken in a trial of Ad26.COV2.S vaccine versus placebo. This receptor was obtained from a person between 18 and 65 years old who received the Ad26.COV2.S COVID-19 vaccine or a placebo.

CDR3 nucleotides: TGTGCCAGCAGCTTAGGGGGTCGAGGGAACTTCTACAATGAGCAGTTCTTC. It yields the protein CASSLGGRGNFYNEQFF. V usage is TRBV11-2 and J usage is TRBJ2-1, with D tentatively TRBD2 (5 bases). The CDR3 sequence is 17 residues long. The germline CDR1 and CDR2 sequences are SGHAT and FQNNGV. V lost 1 base and J lost 3, with 16 bases in between.